This T cell receptor (beta chain) was profiled in a study of T cell changes during pregnancy in multiple sclerosis (dated by TCRdb to about 2019). Study-level background: The study looked at changes in the T cell repertoire across pregnancy in women with multiple sclerosis.

The library was generated by the immunoSEQ multiplex PCR assay. As stored in TCRdb, this immuneACCESS dataset retains in-frame rearrangements with V and J assigned. A fraction of the clones does not appear; measured against another copy, unresolved V genes explain less than half of the discrepancy, and the remainder lacks a known reason. A total of about 63,000 clones appear in this sample, approximately 93% of them only once. The top ten constitute approximately 3.4% of the sample. In regard to this clone: This clone's antigen is unknown. No base quality values were provided; no much bigger clone lies one nucleotide off.

The CDR3, from cysteine to phenylalanine, totals 13 residues. Only CDR3 DNA is held: 39 bases, read in frame from base 1. CDR1 MNHEY and CDR2 SMNVEV were looked up in the germline V gene (reference sequence). For this chain, trimming is 7 bases at the V end and 7 bases at the J end, and the number of junction bases without a gene match is 5. Sequences were derived from CD8+ T cells from peripheral blood mononuclear cells, sampled in the second trimester of pregnancy. This TCR was recovered from a female donor with multiple sclerosis, enrolled in a pregnancy study. The V and J genes are TRBV27 and TRBJ2-2, with 8 bases aligning to TRBD2. The DNA sequence reads TGTGCCAGCAAACGGGCGGGAGGCGGGGAGCTGTTTTTT. This sequence encodes CASKRAGGGELFF.